The sample holds a few counts of the clone carrying this T cell receptor (beta chain). Antigen unknown. The sample is drawn from a study of CD8 T cells in ankylosing spondylitis. Study outcomes and limitations: In ankylosing spondylitis blood, a motif of 7 to 9 highly homologous TCR beta variants appeared characteristic. Reactive arthritis synovial fluid and blood previously showed some of these motif variants. Reportedly, significant enrichment of disease-linked clones occurred in matched ankylosing spondylitis synovial fluid.

After removal of 1 base from V and 7 bases from J, the junction contained 7 bases not matched to a gene. CDR3 size: 16 residues. Per germline, CDR1 LGHNA and CDR2 YNFKEQ. Using its own MiXCR run on the 5' RACE reads, TCRdb lists one record per CDR3 protein. The data show more than 110,000 distinct CDR3 sequences, about 8% seen once. This TCR was recovered from a male donor with ankylosing spondylitis. The chain is built from TRBV4-2 and TRBJ1-6, with 7 bases that match TRBD1. Sequenced input: synovial fluid, either unsorted or a sorted T cell fraction (not recorded which). The CDR3 DNA sequence: TGTGCCAGCAGCCAAGGTCAGGGGGGACAGAATTCACCCCTCCACTTT. Protein product: CASSQGQGGQNSPLHF.